This paragraph reports one TCR beta chain. A few counts support this clone. Its antigen remains unidentified. The sample holds no much larger clone one base away, and base qualities are not on file. Between the V and J ends, shortened by 4 bases and 2 bases respectively, the junction contains 11 bases. Inclusive of the bounding cysteine and phenylalanine, the CDR3 is 13 residues long. CDR3 DNA only is kept here, 39 bases in frame from base 1. CDR1 and CDR2, per the germline V gene, are SQVTM and ANQGSEA. The data were obtained in a study of CD8+ T cells in alopecia areata (dated by TCRdb to the late 2010s). With regard to the full study: The treated patients took part in an open-label pilot trial in which moderate-to-severe alopecia areata was treated with oral tofacitinib at 5 to 10 mg twice daily. Clonality in the scalp was compared among normal scalp (n=4), patchy alopecia areata scalp (n=8), and alopecia totalis/universalis scalp (n=8). TCRbeta CDR3 regions were amplified by immunoSEQ multiplex PCR using 35 Vbeta forward and 13 Jbeta reverse primers. Human TCRbeta sequencing covered scalp tissue and sorted CD4+ and CD8+ peripheral blood T cells from patchy and totalis/universalis alopecia areata patients and healthy controls. The study used high-throughput TCRbeta sequencing to examine T cell clonal expansion in alopecia areata, in both the C3H/HeJ mouse model and human patients. The RNA source kit depended on sample type: the PAXgene miRNA kit for fixed scalp, the miRNeasy kit for PBMCs, and the RNeasy kit for mouse skin. Patients on tofacitinib were biopsied at baseline and after 4 and 24 weeks of treatment, and several of the patients also had a later scalp biopsy. Patients received tofacitinib for 6 to 18 months and were then followed off drug for 6 months to check for delayed response and recurrence.

Library preparation was by the immunoSEQ multiplex PCR assay. RNA was extracted from all samples and reverse transcribed into cDNA as template for TCR sequencing. SuperScript III was used for first-strand cDNA synthesis, primed with a 2:1 mix of oligo-dT and random hexamers. A synthetic immune receptor repertoire was used to gauge amplification bias, and whatever bias remained was removed computationally. Concerning the study's data processing: Raw reads were preprocessed for error removal, and CDR3 was defined according to IMGT conventions as running from the conserved cysteine to phenylalanine. Clonality was calculated as 1 minus Shannon entropy normalized by log2 of the number of productive unique TCRs. Whether scalp clones were CD4 or CD8 was inferred by matching scalp TCRbeta sequences against CD4 and CD8 repertoires sorted from blood. Entries here come from immuneACCESS through TCRdb and include only in-frame sequences with V and J called. Some clones fail to appear in such tables; in the studies checked, an unresolved V gene covers under half of the shortfall, and the cause of the remainder is unknown. V and J calls and clone size are as listed in that table; D and trimming were resolved from the DNA. The sample includes more than 200,000 clones, with under 80% observed a single time. The ten largest clonotypes hold 0.95% to 1.5% of the sample.

Broader findings and caveats from the paper: Higher clonality and more expanded CD8+ clones were observed in lesional scalp than in normal scalp, particularly in alopecia totalis/universalis, a finding suggestive of antigenic drive. TCR sequences shared between patients were less clear than in mice, possibly partly because of HLA diversity in the patient population. Resident alphabeta T cells in normal human skin are also sequenced, complicating scalp TCR repertoire analysis, unlike mouse skin dominated by gammadelta T cells.

The time point label here, explained by the study, means: baseline before oral tofacitinib. From alopecia areata patients, peripheral blood was collected along with lesional scalp punch biopsies. After PBMCs were isolated by density centrifugation and stained for CD3, CD4 and CD8, a FACSAria was used to sort CD4+ and CD8+ T cells. Source: CD4+ T cells sorted from blood, taken at week 0. The V and J segments used are TRBV29-1 and TRBJ2-5; no confident D gene assignment can be made. The source is a human donor with alopecia areata. The DNA sequence is as follows: TGCAGCGTTGGGGCGCTCCTACAAGAGACCCAGTACTTC. Its protein reads: CSVGALLQETQYF. Where the CDR3 stops, the reference TRBV29-1 and TRBJ2-5 genes take over; the full variable domain is SAVISQKPSRDICQRGTSLTIQCQVDSQVTMMFWYRQQPGQSLTLIATANQGSEATYESGFVIDKFPISRPNLTFSTLTVSNMSPEDSSIYLCSVGALLQETQYFGPGTRLLVL.